The 17 T cell receptor beta chains listed next were all sequenced from one sample in a study of tumor-infiltrating lymphocytes in primary liver carcinoma. Bulk tissue was left unsorted, and RNA and DNA were co-extracted from 20-30 mg of it. TCR beta cDNA was made from 450 to 500 ng total RNA with a constant-region primer. Slightly modified ARM-PCR, run as three nested multiplex PCR rounds, produced the TCR beta libraries. The first two PCR rounds used TRBV1-TRBV30 primers with a Cbeta primer, approximately 9 cycles each. TCRdb re-derived calls from the multiplex PCR reads in MiXCR, one entry per CDR3 protein. The sample has 90,000 to 100,000 distinct CDR3 sequences; around 63% are singletons. Sequenced input: liver tumor tissue from sampling region 5. Subset specified: tumor region T5, tumor centre. All receptors derive from a woman aged 60 to 75 with primary liver carcinoma and hepatitis B virus infection.

Regarding this clonotype: A much larger clonotype is one base distant, so this may be a read error. The chain combines TRBV7-9 with TRBJ2-2, with 8 bases matching TRBD2. The CDR3 is made up of 15 amino acids. The trim removed 8 bases at V and 5 bases at J, leaving 10 bases unmatched. The germline gives CDR1 SEHNR, CDR2 FQNEAQ (reference sequence). The CDR3 loop is CASGPGLAGTGELFF. The CDR3, as DNA: TGTGCCAGCGGACCCGGACTAGCTGGGACCGGGGAGCTGTTTTTT.

The CDR3 coding sequence is TGTGCCAGCAGCTCGATTACCCATGAGACCCAGTACTTC. Translated, it gives CASSSITHETQYF. This chain links TRBV11-2 with TRBJ2-5; D gene unclear. CDR3 length: 13 residues. Trimming cost V 4 bases and J 5 bases, with 11 bases left between them. CDR1 and CDR2 from the germline V gene are SGHAT and FQNNGV.

The rearrangement links TRBV28 to TRBJ2-2, with TRBD2 matching 8 bases. Trimming at V came to 4 bases and at J to 1 base, leaving 11 bases not matched to a gene. Germline V gene lookup returns CDR1 MDHEN and CDR2 SYDVKM. The CDR3 length is 18 residues. DNA of the CDR3: TGTGCCAGCAGTTCCCAGACTAGCGAAATTGAGAACACCGGGGAGCTGTTTTTT. Its translation is CASSSQTSEIENTGELFF.

This clonotype was found a few times. A much more abundant neighbour one base away suggests this may be a read error. The genes are TRBV5-5 and TRBJ2-7, with no clear D. Trimming removed 2 bases from V and 2 bases from J, with 14 bases in between. The germline gives CDR1 SGHKS, CDR2 YYEKEE (reference sequence). The CDR3 sequence is 15 residues long. The CDR3 loop reads CASSFGSWSPYEQYF. As DNA, the CDR3 is TGTGCCAGCAGCTTCGGTAGTTGGAGCCCCTACGAGCAGTACTTC.

This clonotype has at least ten counts. The rearrangement uses TRBV28 and TRBJ1-5; D not certain. V was trimmed by 5 bases and J by 2 bases, leaving 10 bases between them. The CDR3 extends over 14 amino acids. Per germline, CDR1 MDHEN and CDR2 SYDVKM. The CDR3 loop reads CASSRTVGNQPQHF. The CDR3 DNA is TGTGCCAGCAGTCGCACGGTCGGCAATCAGCCCCAGCATTTT.

In this sample, this clonotype turned up once. A junction end diverges from the germline sequence, so it may reflect a read error. The J gene is TRBJ2-3, the V gene TRBV11-3; D possibly corresponds to TRBD2 (5 bases). The CDR3 consists of 17 residues. From germline, CDR1 is SGHNT and CDR2 YENEEA. As DNA, the CDR3 is TGTGCCAACAGCCCGACCCAAGCGGCCGTTGGCACAGATATGCAGTATTTT. This sequence encodes CANSPTQAAVGTDMQYF.

A single count supports this clonotype. The chain recombines TRBV28 with TRBJ2-3; the D gene is possibly TRBD2 (5 bases). V was pared by 8 bases and J by 0 bases, with 15 bases between. Germline lookup yields CDR1 MDHEN and CDR2 SYDVKM. The CDR3 runs 15 residues. For the CDR3, the DNA is TGTGCCAGCCTCAGCGGAGTAATTAGCACAGATACGCAGTATTTT. Encoded protein: CASLSGVISTDTQYF.

A remark on this clonotype: Germline is not matched at one junction end, which may reflect a read error. V is TRBV5-1 and J is TRBJ2-1; D is ambiguous. Germline V CDR1 and CDR2: SGHRS, YFSETQ. The CDR3 totals 14 residues. The DNA for the CDR3 is TGCGCCAGCAGCTTGGATATACAGTACAATGAGCAATACTTC. Amino acid sequence: CASSLDIQYNEQYF.

This clonotype occurred a few times. Being one base from a much bigger clone, this may be a read error. The chain carries TRBV4-2 and TRBJ2-3; D ambiguous. CDR1 and CDR2 (germline): LGHNA, YNFKEQ. V was cut by 0 bases and J by 0 bases, with 10 bases left in between. The CDR3 extends over 16 amino acids. This CDR3 reads CASSQDVSGSTDTQYF. In DNA, the CDR3 is TGTGCCAGCAGCCAAGACGTTTCGGGCAGCACAGATACGCAGTATTTT.

This clonotype came up many times. The chain links TRBV6-1 to TRBJ2-2, with 11 bases aligning to TRBD1. Germline V CDR1 and CDR2: MNHNS, SASEGT. This CDR3 is 15 amino acids long. The J segment lost 3 bases and the V segment lost 9 bases, leaving 6 bases of the junction unmatched. The CDR3 protein is CASLGQGADTGELFF. Written as DNA, the CDR3 is TGTGCCAGTCTTGGACAGGGGGCCGACACCGGGGAGCTGTTTTTT.

This clonotype was counted many times. J is TRBJ2-7 and V is TRBV29-1; perhaps D is TRBD1 or TRBD2 (5 bases each). CDR3 size: 15 residues. Germline assignment: CDR1 SQVTM and CDR2 ANQGSEA. The V end lost 4 bases, the J end lost 0 bases, and 16 bases lay between the germline ends. The CDR3 DNA reads as TGCAGCGTTGGTCGGGGCAAGCTAAGCTCCTACGAGCAGTACTTC. Amino acid sequence: CSVGRGKLSSYEQYF.

About this clonotype: This could be a read error, since a much larger clone is one nucleotide away. V usage is TRBV6-2 or TRBV6-3 and J usage is TRBJ2-1; D not resolved. The CDR3 consists of 12 residues. Germline V gene lookup returns CDR1 MNHEY and CDR2 SVGEGT. The CDR3 DNA is TGTGCCAGCAAGGACGGTTACAATAAGCAGTTCTTC. Translated: CASKDGYNKQFF.

With respect to this clonotype: Given a much more abundant clone one base away, this may be a read error. The CDR3 loop reads CASSLPRGTEAFF. The CDR3 DNA follows: TGTGCCAGCAGCCTACCAAGGGGAACTGAAGCTTTCTTT. The V call is TRBV7-9, the J call TRBJ1-1; TRBD1 is a possible D gene (5 bases). CDR3 size: 13 residues. The V end was cut by 5 bases, the J end by 5 bases, with 12 bases between. Germline V gene data show CDR1 as SEHNR and CDR2 as FQNEAQ (reference sequence).

This clonotype was observed many times. V usage is TRBV6-5 and J usage is TRBJ1-5, with D possibly TRBD1 on 5 matching bases. This CDR3 contains 15 residues. Germline loops: CDR1 MNHEY, CDR2 SVGAGI. V gave up 5 bases and J gave up 1 base, with 12 bases separating them. This CDR3 reads CASSRDQGSNQPQHF. The CDR3 DNA follows: TGTGCCAGCAGTAGAGATCAGGGCAGCAATCAGCCCCAGCATTTT.

As regards this clonotype: A clone one base away is much larger, so this may be a read error. The CDR3 sequence: CVSSHESIPTNEKLFF. CDR3 coding DNA: TGTGTCAGCAGCCATGAATCTATTCCAACTAATGAAAAACTGTTTTTT. The chain couples TRBV7-8 to TRBJ1-4; D is unresolved. This CDR3 has 16 amino acids. Germline lookup yields CDR1 SGHVS and CDR2 FQNEAQ.

This chain uses TRBV20-1 with TRBJ1-5, with 9 bases lining up with TRBD1. CDR1 is DFQATT, CDR2 SNEGSKA, per germline (reference sequence). V was clipped by 2 bases and J by 7 bases; unmatched bases: 12. This CDR3 is built from 16 residues. The CDR3: CSARLPRTGAGQPQHF. CDR3 DNA sequence: TGCAGTGCTAGATTACCCCGGACAGGGGCGGGACAGCCCCAGCATTTT.

This clonotype was detected ten times or more. J is TRBJ2-1 and V is TRBV12-3 or TRBV12-4, with 10 nucleotides matching TRBD2. The V and J ends lost 2 bases and 12 bases, in that order; junction bases with no gene match: 4. The CDR3 spans 13 residues. In DNA, the CDR3 is TGTGCCAGCAGTTTAACTAGCGGGACCCGGCAGTTCTTC. This encodes CASSLTSGTRQFF.